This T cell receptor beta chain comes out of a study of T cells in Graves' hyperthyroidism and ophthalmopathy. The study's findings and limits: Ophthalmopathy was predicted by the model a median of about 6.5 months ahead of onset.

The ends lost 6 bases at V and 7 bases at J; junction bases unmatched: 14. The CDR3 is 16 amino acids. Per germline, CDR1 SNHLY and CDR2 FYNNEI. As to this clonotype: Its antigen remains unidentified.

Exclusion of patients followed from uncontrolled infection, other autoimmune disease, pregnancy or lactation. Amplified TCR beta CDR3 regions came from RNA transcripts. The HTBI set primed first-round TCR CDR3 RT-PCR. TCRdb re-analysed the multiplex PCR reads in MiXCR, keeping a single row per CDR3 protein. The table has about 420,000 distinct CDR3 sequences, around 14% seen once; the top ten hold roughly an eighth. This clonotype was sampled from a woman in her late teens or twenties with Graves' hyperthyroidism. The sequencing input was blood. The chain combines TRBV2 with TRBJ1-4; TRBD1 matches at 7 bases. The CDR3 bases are TGTGCCAGCAGGAATCGGGTAGGGGGCGGGGGTGAAAAACTGTTTTTT. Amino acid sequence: CASRNRVGGGGEKLFF.